This T cell receptor (beta chain) came from a study of T cell responses to AZD1222 COVID-19 vaccine. Study-wide background: Second-dose groups at about 4 or about 12 weeks were pooled. General study findings and limits: Spike-specific TCR breadth and depth went up after people got two AZD1222 doses. The donor cohort was predominantly white British with a female majority, and clonal diversity may have been underestimated.

TCRdb's copy holds only in-frame clones and misses some; the assay was immunoSEQ multiplex PCR. The sample contains about 130,000 clones, about 90% of which appear only once. About this clone: What it binds is unknown.

The V segment lost 1 base and the J segment 2 bases; nucleotides outside the gene matches: 6. This CDR3 region has 16 residues. Germline lookup yields CDR1 SGHDT and CDR2 YYEEEE. This clonotype was sampled from an adult in good health. The specimen comprised peripheral blood, sampled on day 0 of AZD1222 vaccination. The V and J genes are TRBV5-6 and TRBJ1-5; 7 nucleotides match TRBD1. The CDR3 region has the DNA TGTGCCAGCAGCTTGAGAGGGGGCAGAGGCAATCAGCCCCAGCATTTT. This gives the protein CASSLRGGRGNQPQHF.